Reported below is one TCR beta chain. The antigen is not known. Germline V gives CDR1 MNHEY, CDR2 SMNVEV (reference sequence). The CDR3 consists of 14 residues. Trimming removed 6 bases at V and 3 bases at J, with 14 bases between. Blood draws occurred at baseline, cycle 4 day 1, and cycle 7 day 1. The data stem from a study of OX40 agonist ivuxolimab in advanced cancers. General study results and limits: At doses 0.1 to 3.0 mg/kg, CD4+ and CD8+ clones expanded. Near-lowest levels of clonal expansion characterized partial responders at 0.1-3.0 mg/kg.

The assay was immunoSEQ multiplex PCR, and TCRdb's table has in-frame clones only and misses some. The repertoire consists of 65,000 to 100,000 clones, with around 94% occurring once and the leading ten covering 8.5% to 10%. The source was CD4+ or CD8+ T cells sorted from blood, collected in a trial of the OX40 agonist ivuxolimab. V usage is TRBV27 and J usage is TRBJ2-5; D is tentatively TRBD1 or TRBD2 (5 bases each). This TCR was recovered from an adult with an advanced solid tumor such as melanoma, head and neck, liver or kidney cancer. CDR3 sequence: CASSRRDAKETQYF. CDR3 nucleotides: TGTGCCAGCAGCCGTCGGGACGCAAAAGAGACCCAGTACTTC.